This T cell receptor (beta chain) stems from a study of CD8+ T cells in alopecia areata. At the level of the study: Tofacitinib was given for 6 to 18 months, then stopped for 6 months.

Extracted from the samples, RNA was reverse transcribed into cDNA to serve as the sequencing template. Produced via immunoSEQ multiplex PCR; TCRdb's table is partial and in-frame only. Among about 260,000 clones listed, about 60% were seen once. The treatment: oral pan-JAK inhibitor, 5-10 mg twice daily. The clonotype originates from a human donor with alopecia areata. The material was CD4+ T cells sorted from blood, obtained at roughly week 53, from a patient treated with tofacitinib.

This chain's CDR3 is CASSLGFAEGYNEQFF. The DNA of the CDR3 is TGTGCCAGCAGCTTGGGTTTTGCGGAAGGCTACAATGAGCAGTTCTTC. The genes are TRBV5-6 and TRBJ2-1, with unresolved D. This CDR3 is built from 16 residues. Germline V lookup: CDR1 SGHDT, CDR2 YYEEEE. V was clipped by 0 bases and J by 3 bases, with 13 bases between them.